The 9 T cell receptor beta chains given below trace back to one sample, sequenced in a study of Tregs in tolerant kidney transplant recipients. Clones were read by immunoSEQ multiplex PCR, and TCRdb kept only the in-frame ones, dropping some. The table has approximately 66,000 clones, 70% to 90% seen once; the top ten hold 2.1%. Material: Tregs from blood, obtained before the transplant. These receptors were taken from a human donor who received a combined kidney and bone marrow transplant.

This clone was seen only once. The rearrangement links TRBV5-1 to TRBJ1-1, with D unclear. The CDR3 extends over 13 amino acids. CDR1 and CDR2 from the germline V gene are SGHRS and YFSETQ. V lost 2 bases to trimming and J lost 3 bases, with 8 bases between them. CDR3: CASSFSPDTEAFF. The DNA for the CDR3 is TGCGCCAGCAGCTTTTCTCCGGACACTGAAGCTTTCTTT. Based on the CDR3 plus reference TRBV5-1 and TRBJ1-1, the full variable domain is KAGVTQTPRYLIKTRGQQVTLSCSPISGHRSVSWYQQTPGQGLQFLFEYFSETQRNKGNFPGRFSGRQFSNSRSEMNVSTLELGDSALYLCASSFSPDTEAFFGQGTRLTVV.

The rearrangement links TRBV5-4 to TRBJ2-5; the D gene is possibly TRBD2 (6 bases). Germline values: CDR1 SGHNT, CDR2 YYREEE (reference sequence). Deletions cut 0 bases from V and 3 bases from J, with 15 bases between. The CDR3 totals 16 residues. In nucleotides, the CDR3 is TGTGCCAGCAGCTTGGTATCATCGACGGGAGAAGAGACCCAGTACTTC. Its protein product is CASSLVSSTGEETQYF.

The CDR3 loop reads CASSLGVGQGNEKLFF. CDR3 DNA: TGTGCCAGCAGCTTGGGGGTCGGCCAGGGGAATGAAAAACTGTTTTTT. The chain links TRBV5-5 to TRBJ1-4; possibly TRBD1 for D (6 bases). Germline V gene sequence: CDR1 SGHKS, CDR2 YYEKEE (reference sequence). Deletions cut 0 bases from V and 5 bases from J, with 14 bases between. The CDR3 has 16 residues. The variable domain in full, completed from reference TRBV5-5 and TRBJ1-4, reads DAGVTQSPTHLIKTRGQQVTLRCSPISGHKSVSWYQQVLGQGPQFIFQYYEKEERGRGNFPDRFSARQFPNYSSELNVNALLLGDSALYLCASSLGVGQGNEKLFFGSGTQLSVL.

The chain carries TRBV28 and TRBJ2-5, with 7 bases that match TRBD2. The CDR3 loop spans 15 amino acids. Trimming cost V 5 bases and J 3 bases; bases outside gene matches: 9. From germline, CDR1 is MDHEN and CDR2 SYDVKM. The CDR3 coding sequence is TGTGCCAGCAGTCCCTCTTCGGGGGGAAAAGAGACCCAGTACTTC. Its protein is CASSPSSGGKETQYF.

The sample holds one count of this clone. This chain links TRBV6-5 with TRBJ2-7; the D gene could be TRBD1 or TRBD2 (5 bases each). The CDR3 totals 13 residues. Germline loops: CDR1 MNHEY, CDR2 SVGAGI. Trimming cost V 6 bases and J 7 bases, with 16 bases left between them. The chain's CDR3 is CASRQTFEGEQYF. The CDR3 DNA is TGTGCCAGCAGACAGACATTCGAGGGGGAGCAGTACTTC.

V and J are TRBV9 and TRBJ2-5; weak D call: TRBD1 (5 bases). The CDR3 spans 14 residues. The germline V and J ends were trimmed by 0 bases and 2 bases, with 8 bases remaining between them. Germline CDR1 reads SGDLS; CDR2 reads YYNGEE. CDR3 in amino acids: CASSVEGVQETQYF. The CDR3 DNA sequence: TGTGCCAGCAGCGTAGAAGGGGTTCAAGAGACCCAGTACTTC.

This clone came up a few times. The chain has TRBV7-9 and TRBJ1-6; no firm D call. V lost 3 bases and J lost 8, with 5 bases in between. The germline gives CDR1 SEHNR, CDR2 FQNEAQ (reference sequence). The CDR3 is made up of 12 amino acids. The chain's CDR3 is CASSFTDSPLHF. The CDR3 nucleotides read TGTGCCAGCAGCTTCACTGATTCACCCCTCCACTTT. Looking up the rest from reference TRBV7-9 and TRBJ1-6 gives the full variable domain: DTGVSQNPRHKITKRGQNVTFRCDPISEHNRLYWYRQTLGQGPEFLTYFQNEAQLEKSRLLSDRFSAERPKGSFSTLEIQRTEQGDSAMYLCASSFTDSPLHFGNGTRLTVT.

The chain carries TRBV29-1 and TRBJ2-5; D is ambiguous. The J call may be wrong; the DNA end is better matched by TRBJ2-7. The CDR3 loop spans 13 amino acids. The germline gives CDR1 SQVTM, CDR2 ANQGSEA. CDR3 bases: TGCAGCGTTGAACCGGGTGACTCCTACGAGCAGTACTTC. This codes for CSVEPGDSYEQYF.

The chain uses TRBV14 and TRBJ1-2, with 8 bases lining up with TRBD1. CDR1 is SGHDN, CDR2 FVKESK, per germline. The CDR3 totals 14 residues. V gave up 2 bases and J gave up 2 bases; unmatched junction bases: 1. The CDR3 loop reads CASSQRTGNYGYTF. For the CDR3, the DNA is TGTGCCAGCAGCCAACGGACAGGGAACTATGGCTACACCTTC.